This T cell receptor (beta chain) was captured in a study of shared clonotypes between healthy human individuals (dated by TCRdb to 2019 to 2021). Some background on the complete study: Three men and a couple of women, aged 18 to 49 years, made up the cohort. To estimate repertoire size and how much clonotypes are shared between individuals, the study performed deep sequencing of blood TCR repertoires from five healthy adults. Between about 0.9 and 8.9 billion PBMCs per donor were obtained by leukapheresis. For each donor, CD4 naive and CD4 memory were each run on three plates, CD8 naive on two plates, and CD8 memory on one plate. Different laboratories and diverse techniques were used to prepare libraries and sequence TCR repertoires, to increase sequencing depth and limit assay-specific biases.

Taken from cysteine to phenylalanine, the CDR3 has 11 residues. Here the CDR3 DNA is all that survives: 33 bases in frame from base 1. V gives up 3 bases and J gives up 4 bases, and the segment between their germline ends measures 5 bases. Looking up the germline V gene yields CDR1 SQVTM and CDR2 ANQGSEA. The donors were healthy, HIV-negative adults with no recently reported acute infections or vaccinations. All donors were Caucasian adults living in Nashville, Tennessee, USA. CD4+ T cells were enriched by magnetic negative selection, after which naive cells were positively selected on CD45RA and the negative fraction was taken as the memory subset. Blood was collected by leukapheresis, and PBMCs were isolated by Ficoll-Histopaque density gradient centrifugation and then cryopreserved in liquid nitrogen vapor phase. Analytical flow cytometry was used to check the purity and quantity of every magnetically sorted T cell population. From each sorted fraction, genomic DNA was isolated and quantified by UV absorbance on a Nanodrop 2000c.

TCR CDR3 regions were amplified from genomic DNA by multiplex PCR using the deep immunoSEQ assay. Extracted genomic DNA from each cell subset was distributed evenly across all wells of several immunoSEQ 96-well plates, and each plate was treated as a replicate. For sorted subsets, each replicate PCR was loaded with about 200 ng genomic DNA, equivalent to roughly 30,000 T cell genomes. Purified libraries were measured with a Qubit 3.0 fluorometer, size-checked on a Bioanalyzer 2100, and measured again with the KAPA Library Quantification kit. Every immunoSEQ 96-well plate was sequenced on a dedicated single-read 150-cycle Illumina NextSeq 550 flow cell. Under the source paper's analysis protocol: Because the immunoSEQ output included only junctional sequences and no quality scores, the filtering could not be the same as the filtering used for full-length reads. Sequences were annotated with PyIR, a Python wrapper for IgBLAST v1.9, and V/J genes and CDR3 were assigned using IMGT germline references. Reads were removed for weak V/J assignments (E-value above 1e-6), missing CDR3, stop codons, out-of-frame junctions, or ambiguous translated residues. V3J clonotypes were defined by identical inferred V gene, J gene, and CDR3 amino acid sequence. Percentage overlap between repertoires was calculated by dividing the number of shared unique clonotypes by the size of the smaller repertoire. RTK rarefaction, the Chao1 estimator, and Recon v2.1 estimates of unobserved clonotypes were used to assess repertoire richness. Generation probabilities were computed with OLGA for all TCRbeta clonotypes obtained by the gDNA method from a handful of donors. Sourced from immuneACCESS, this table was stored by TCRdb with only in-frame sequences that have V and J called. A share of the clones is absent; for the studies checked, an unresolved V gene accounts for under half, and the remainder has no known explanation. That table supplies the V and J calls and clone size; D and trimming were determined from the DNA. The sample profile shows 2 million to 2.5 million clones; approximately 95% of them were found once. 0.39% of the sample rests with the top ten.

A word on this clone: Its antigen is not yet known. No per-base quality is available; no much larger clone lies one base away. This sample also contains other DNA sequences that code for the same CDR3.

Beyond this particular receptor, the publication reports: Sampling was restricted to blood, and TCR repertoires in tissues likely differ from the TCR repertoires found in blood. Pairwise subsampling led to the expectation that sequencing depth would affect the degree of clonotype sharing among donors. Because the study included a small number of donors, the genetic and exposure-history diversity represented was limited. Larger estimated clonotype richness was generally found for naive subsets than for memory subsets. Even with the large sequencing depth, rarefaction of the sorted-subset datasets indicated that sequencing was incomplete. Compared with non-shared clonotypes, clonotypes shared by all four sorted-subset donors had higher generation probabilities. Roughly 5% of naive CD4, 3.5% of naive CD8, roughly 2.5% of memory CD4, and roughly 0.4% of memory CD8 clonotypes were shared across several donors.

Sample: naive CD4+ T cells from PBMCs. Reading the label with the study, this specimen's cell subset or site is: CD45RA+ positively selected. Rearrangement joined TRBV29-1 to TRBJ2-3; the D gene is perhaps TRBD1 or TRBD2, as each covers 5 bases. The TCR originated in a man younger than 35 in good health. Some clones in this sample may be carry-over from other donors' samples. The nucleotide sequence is TGCAGCGTTGAGGGGGCAGATACGCAGTATTTT. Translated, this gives CSVEGADTQYF.